This paragraph covers one T cell receptor beta chain sequence. Antigen specificity is unknown. Method: immunoSEQ multiplex PCR; TCRdb's copy keeps in-frame clones and lacks some. The sample has hundreds of thousands of clones, nearly 95% seen once. Naive CD8 cells, CD45RO-negative and positively selected for CCR7, excluded terminally differentiated effector memory CD45RA+ cells. This sample is part of a study of shared clonotypes between healthy human individuals. Study results and limitations: Generation probability values for non-shared clonotypes were lower than those for clonotypes shared by all four donors. Estimated richness was generally greater in naive than memory subsets.

The receptor comes from a man aged 30-40 years in good health. Sequences were obtained from naive CD8+ T cells sorted from blood.

The CDR3 spells CASSVGTSGSDEQFF. The DNA of the CDR3 is TGTGCCAGCAGCGTCGGGACTAGCGGGAGCGATGAGCAGTTCTTC. This chain connects TRBV5-8 to TRBJ2-1; 14 positions match TRBD2. The germline gives CDR1 SGHTS, CDR2 YDEGEE. V gave up 4 bases and J gave up 8 bases; unmatched junction bases: 5. The length of the CDR3 is 15 residues.